The 32 T cell receptor beta chains listed next were all sequenced from one sample in a study of blood T cells in healthy people across ages (dated by TCRdb to between 2014 and 2017). Library method: 5' RACE. For sequencing, an Illumina HiSeq 2500 was employed. The second PCR ran for roughly 7 to 11 cycles and used a J-beta primer mix along with a sample-barcoded 5' primer. Starting from the raw public reads, TCRdb applied fastp trimming at Q25, assembled clones with MiXCR and retained in-frame beta chains. Each CDR3 protein appears once, grouped with its most common genes and DNA. The sample records about 540,000 distinct CDR3 sequences, 20% to 30% of which are singletons. The ten largest clones take up 8.7% of the sample. These sequences were also reported in another study, on T cells of mothers and their children.

Sequencing was performed on blood. The receptors here all came from a boy aged 5-17 years in good health.

This clonotype was counted many times. The CDR3 bases are TGCGCCAGCAGCTTGGACCGGAACACTGAAGCTTTCTTT. Its translation: CASSLDRNTEAFF. This chain uses TRBV5-1 with TRBJ1-1; no clear D. V lost 0 bases to trimming and J lost 1 base, with 4 bases between them. The germline CDR1 and CDR2 sequences are SGHRS and YFSETQ. CDR3 size: 13 residues. Full variable domain (rest looked up from reference TRBV5-1 and TRBJ1-1): KAGVTQTPRYLIKTRGQQVTLSCSPISGHRSVSWYQQTPGQGLQFLFEYFSETQRNKGNFPGRFSGRQFSNSRSEMNVSTLELGDSALYLCASSLDRNTEAFFGQGTRLTVV.

The chain joins TRBV7-2 to TRBJ2-3, with D uncertain. Between the trimmed V and J ends, which lost 1 base and 4 bases, there was a span of 3 bases. In germline, CDR1 is SGHTA, CDR2 FQGNSA. The CDR3 runs 12 residues. The CDR3 DNA reads as TGTGCCAGCAGCTTAGACCCAGATACGCAGTATTTT. This translates into CASSLDPDTQYF. The full variable domain, rest sourced from reference TRBV7-2 and TRBJ2-3, is GAGVSQSPSNKVTEKGKDVELRCDPISGHTALYWYRQSLGQGLEFLIYFQGNSAPDKSGLPSDRFSAERTGGSVSTLTIQRTQQEDSAVYLCASSLDPDTQYFGPGTRLTVL.

Comments on this clonotype: The germline gene is not matched at one end of the junction; a read error may be the cause. The V call is TRBV3-1, the J call TRBJ2-1; no clear D. The CDR3 length is 16 residues. Germline CDR1 reads LGHDT; CDR2 reads YNNKEL (reference sequence). The CDR3 protein is CASSPHATSPPRDPYF. The CDR3 DNA reads as TGTGCCAGCAGCCCACATGCGACATCGCCGCCAAGAGATCCGTACTTC.

The J gene is TRBJ2-7, the V gene TRBV2; the D gene is possibly TRBD1 (6 bases). The length of the CDR3 is 11 residues. The ends were cut back, 7 bases at V and 5 bases at J, with 9 bases in the middle. Looked up from germline, CDR1 is SNHLY and CDR2 is FYNNEI. CDR3 nucleotide sequence: TGTGCCAGCACCCAGGGGAACGAGCAGTACTTC. Translation gives CASTQGNEQYF.

The V and J genes are TRBV12-3 or TRBV12-4 and TRBJ1-2; D is possibly TRBD1 (6 bases). With 6 bases removed from V and 2 bases from J, the gap between germline ends came to 16 bases. The CDR3 is made up of 15 amino acids. The CDR3 nucleotides read TGTGCCAGCAGCCCTCGGGACACTTCCAACTATGGCTACACCTTC. Its translation: CASSPRDTSNYGYTF.

In its sample, this clonotype was seen a few times. The rearrangement uses TRBV10-3 and TRBJ2-7; TRBD2 agrees at 8 bases. The V and J ends lost 0 bases and 0 bases, in that order; junction bases with no gene match: 1. The CDR3 is made up of 15 amino acids. Germline V gene data show CDR1 as ENHRY and CDR2 as SYGVKD. Here the CDR3 DNA reads TGTGCCATCAGTGAGTCTAGCGGGGTCTCCTACGAGCAGTACTTC. Protein sequence: CAISESSGVSYEQYF.

J is TRBJ2-7 and V is TRBV6-5, with TRBD1 matching 7 bases. Germline CDR1 MNHEY, CDR2 SVGAGI. The ends lost 7 bases at V and 1 base at J; junction bases unmatched: 4. This CDR3 spans 13 amino acids. The CDR3 coding sequence is TGTGCCAGCAAAAAACAGGGGTCCTACGAGCAGTACTTC. Its translation: CASKKQGSYEQYF.

The sample holds a few counts of this clonotype. The chain is built from TRBV11-1 and TRBJ2-5; the D call may be TRBD1 or TRBD2 (6 bases each). This CDR3 is 15 amino acids long. Germline-derived CDR1 and CDR2 are SGHAT and FQDESV (reference sequence). The germline V and J ends were trimmed by 8 bases and 2 bases, with 18 bases remaining between them. The CDR3: CASGVRGQLQETQYF. CDR3 nucleotides: TGTGCCAGCGGCGTTCGGGGGCAGTTACAAGAGACCCAGTACTTC. The complete variable domain, with remaining parts taken from reference TRBV11-1 and TRBJ2-5, reads EAEVAQSPRYKITEKSQAVAFWCDPISGHATLYWYRQILGQGPELLVQFQDESVVDDSQLPKDRFSAERLKGVDSTLKIQPAELGDSAMYLCASGVRGQLQETQYFGPGTRLLVL.

The chain is built from TRBV6-5 and TRBJ1-1; D perhaps matches TRBD1 (6 bases). Trimming cost V 2 bases and J 0 bases, with 19 bases left between them. In germline, CDR1 is MNHEY, CDR2 SVGAGI. The CDR3 runs 18 residues. In DNA, the CDR3 is TGTGCCAGCAGTTACCACCGAGGGGGTTATTTCATGAACACTGAAGCTTTCTTT. Amino acid sequence: CASSYHRGGYFMNTEAFF.

J is TRBJ2-1 and V is TRBV29-1, with TRBD2 as a possible D gene (6 bases). The ends were cut back, 4 bases at V and 1 base at J, with 8 bases in the middle. Germline-derived CDR1 and CDR2 are SQVTM and ANQGSEA. There are 13 residues in the CDR3. CDR3 in DNA: TGCAGCGTTGGGGGGGAGTCCTACAATGAGCAGTTCTTC. Amino acid sequence: CSVGGESYNEQFF.

This clonotype was recorded many times. The chain joins TRBV4-2 to TRBJ2-1; 7 bases are a match to TRBD1. The V segment lost 2 bases and the J segment 7 bases; nucleotides outside the gene matches: 8. The germline CDR1 and CDR2 sequences are LGHNA and YNFKEQ. This CDR3 contains 15 residues. CDR3 protein: CASSQSYRGGNEQFF. CDR3 bases: TGTGCCAGCAGCCAATCTTACAGGGGTGGGAATGAGCAGTTCTTC.

The chain links TRBV25-1 to TRBJ2-5, with D possibly TRBD2 on 6 matching bases. The J call may not be correct, given that the DNA end is closer to TRBJ2-1. Germline values: CDR1 MGHDK, CDR2 SYGVNS. CDR3 size: 12 residues. As DNA, the CDR3 is TGTGCCAGCGAAGGACTAAGCAATGAGCAGTTCTTC. It codes for CASEGLSNEQFF.

This clonotype was observed a handful of times. Here the CDR3 omits its conserved ending phenylalanine or tryptophan, so a read error is the likely source. DNA for the CDR3: TGCGCCAGCAGCCAAGGTCCTAGCGCCCGTGAGCAGTTCCTC. Encoded protein: CASSQGPSAREQFL. The chain joins TRBV4-1 to TRBJ2-1, with D possibly matching TRBD2 (6 bases). The CDR3 covers 14 residues. The germline V gene encodes CDR1 MGHRA and CDR2 YSYEKL. V lost 1 base, J lost 9 bases, and 13 bases lay in between.

This chain joins TRBV14 and TRBJ2-7; no firm D call. The V end was cut by 1 base, the J end by 1 base, with 17 bases between. Germline-derived CDR1 and CDR2 are SGHDN and FVKESK. The CDR3 covers 17 residues. CDR3 nucleotides: TGTGCCAGCAGCCAAGTTTCGGGCGATGTAGGGTCCTACGAGCAGTACTTC. Encoded protein: CASSQVSGDVGSYEQYF. Using reference TRBV14 and TRBJ2-7 for the parts outside the CDR3, the full variable domain is EAGVTQFPSHSVIEKGQTVTLRCDPISGHDNLYWYRRVMGKEIKFLLHFVKESKQDESGMPNNRFLAERTGGTYSTLKVQPAELEDSGVYFCASSQVSGDVGSYEQYFGPGTRLTVT.

The chain combines TRBV24-1 with TRBJ2-5; possible D gene TRBD1, 5 bases. The DNA end lines up better with TRBJ2-1; the J call may be wrong. CDR3 length: 15 residues. The germline CDR1 and CDR2 sequences are KGHDR and SFDVKD. The CDR3 region is CATSDFTGSYNEQFF. As DNA, the CDR3 is TGTGCCACCAGTGATTTCACAGGCTCCTACAATGAGCAGTTCTTC.

About this clonotype itself: A read error is likely, as this CDR3 ends without the conserved phenylalanine or tryptophan. This chain links TRBV20-1 with TRBJ2-1; the D is unclear. In germline, CDR1 is DFQATT, CDR2 SNEGSKA (reference sequence). The length of the CDR3 is 10 residues. The V and J ends lost 6 bases and 7 bases respectively, with 7 bases between them. The CDR3 here is CSAAENEQFL. In nucleotides, the CDR3 is TGCAGTGCCGCGGAGAATGAGCAGTTCTTA.

This clonotype was observed at least ten times. This sequence joins TRBV7-9 and TRBJ2-5; D perhaps matches TRBD1 (5 bases). CDR1 and CDR2 from the germline V gene are SEHNR and FQNEAQ (reference sequence). V shed 1 base and J shed 1 base, with 16 bases lying between them. The CDR3 sequence is 17 residues long. The CDR3 spells CASSLDLRVAAQETQYF. CDR3 nucleotides: TGTGCCAGCAGCTTAGACCTCAGGGTTGCCGCCCAAGAGACCCAGTACTTC.

This clonotype was found a few times. This sequence joins TRBV24-1 and TRBJ1-5; no reliable D call. Germline V gene sequence: CDR1 KGHDR, CDR2 SFDVKD. V lost 5 bases and J lost 5, with 12 bases in between. The CDR3 is 14 residues long. The CDR3 spells CATSAGRPYQPQHF. For the CDR3, the DNA is TGTGCCACCAGTGCCGGCAGGCCTTATCAGCCCCAGCATTTT.

The chain has TRBV7-9 and TRBJ2-1; possibly TRBD1 for D (5 bases). Near its end, the DNA agrees better with TRBJ2-7, so the J call may be wrong. This CDR3 has 15 amino acids. In germline, CDR1 is SEHNR, CDR2 FQNEAQ (reference sequence). DNA of the CDR3: TGTGCCAGCAGCTTAGATGCAGGGATCCCTTACGAGCAGTACTTC. Protein sequence: CASSLDAGIPYEQYF.

V and J are TRBV20-1 and TRBJ2-2; D might be TRBD2 (6 bases). V was trimmed by 5 bases and J by 4 bases, leaving 11 bases between them. The germline CDR1 and CDR2 sequences are DFQATT and SNEGSKA (reference sequence). This CDR3 has 13 residues. CDR3 coding DNA: TGCAGTGCTCTGACTAGGTTCACCGGGGAGCTGTTTTTT. Its protein is CSALTRFTGELFF.

DNA of the CDR3: TGTGCCAGCAGTTCCCCGGGACACGGAAAAGGGAACACTGAAGCTTTCTTT. It specifies CASSSPGHGKGNTEAFF. The chain uses TRBV6-5 and TRBJ1-1; D possibly corresponds to TRBD1 (6 bases). This CDR3 spans 17 amino acids. CDR1 and CDR2 from the germline V gene are MNHEY and SVGAGI. V lost 4 bases and J lost 1, with 19 bases in between.

This clonotype occurred a few times. The V and J genes are TRBV20-1 and TRBJ1-6; D is possibly TRBD1 (5 bases). The CDR3 has 11 residues. V lost 6 bases, J lost 14 bases, and 14 bases lay in between. CDR1 DFQATT and CDR2 SNEGSKA come from the germline V gene (reference sequence). CDR3 sequence (DNA): TGCAGTGCGCCGGGACCCCCTTCCCTCCACTTT. Its translation is CSAPGPPSLHF.

The rearrangement uses TRBV4-3 and TRBJ2-2, with TRBD1 as a possible D gene (6 bases). V gave up 5 bases and J gave up 6 bases, with 13 bases separating them. The V gene's germline CDR1 is LGHNA and CDR2 YSLEER. The CDR3 is 14 amino acids. The CDR3 DNA follows: TGCGCCAGCAGCGCGAGTCAGGGGCCCGGGGAGCTGTTTTTT. Protein sequence: CASSASQGPGELFF.

V gene TRBV7-2 combines with J gene TRBJ1-4; no reliable D call. Trimming removed 5 bases at V and 0 bases at J, with 7 bases between. Germline CDR1 and CDR2: SGHTA and FQGNSA. This CDR3 has 14 amino acids. The CDR3 region is CASSSHPTNEKLFF. DNA for the CDR3: TGTGCCAGCAGCAGTCATCCAACTAATGAAAAACTGTTTTTT.

The chain joins TRBV20-1 to TRBJ2-1; D is ambiguous. CDR1 is DFQATT, CDR2 SNEGSKA, per germline (reference sequence). V gave up 5 bases and J gave up 4 bases, with 12 bases separating them. The CDR3 length is 13 residues. The CDR3 nucleotides are TGCAGTGCTCGGCCGGGCAGATACAATGAGCAGTTCTTC. Protein: CSARPGRYNEQFF.

This clonotype showed up just a few times. V is TRBV11-2 and J is TRBJ2-5, with no clear D. The CDR3 contains 15 residues. Deletions cut 0 bases from V and 1 base from J, with 9 bases between. Germline V gene sequence: CDR1 SGHAT, CDR2 FQNNGV. CDR3 in DNA: TGTGCCAGCAGCTTAGATCGGCTGACCCAAGAGACCCAGTACTTC. Translating it yields CASSLDRLTQETQYF.

The sample holds a few counts of this clonotype. The genes are TRBV18 and TRBJ2-5, with TRBD1 matching 8 bases. Germline V gene sequence: CDR1 KGHSH, CDR2 LQKENI. The CDR3 has 13 residues. V trimming: 1 base; J trimming: 11 bases; junction bases outside the gene matches: 6. The CDR3 sequence: CASSPRGRGPQYF. CDR3 sequence (DNA): TGTGCCAGCTCACCACGAGGCAGGGGGCCTCAGTACTTC.

This clonotype was recorded many times. The chain combines TRBV28 with TRBJ2-7, with 12 bases identical to TRBD1. Trimming at V came to 4 bases and at J to 2 bases, leaving 9 bases not matched to a gene. In germline, CDR1 is MDHEN, CDR2 SYDVKM. This CDR3 region has 17 residues. In DNA, the CDR3 is TGTGCCAGCAGTTATCTCAACCGGGACAGGGGGCCCTACGAGCAGTACTTC. It encodes CASSYLNRDRGPYEQYF.

The chain carries TRBV7-6 and TRBJ1-2, with 7 bases aligning to TRBD1. The CDR3 is 13 amino acids. In germline, CDR1 is SGHVS, CDR2 FNYEAQ. Losses at the gene ends were 9 bases for V and 3 bases for J; bases not matched to a gene: 7. The CDR3 nucleotides read TGTGCCAGTAAACAGGGGACAGACTATGGCTACACCTTC. As protein: CASKQGTDYGYTF.

This clonotype was recorded a few times. This chain joins TRBV12-3 or TRBV12-4 and TRBJ1-1; no clear D gene. This CDR3 has 16 amino acids. The V and J ends lost 6 bases and 1 base respectively, with 18 bases between them. The CDR3 here is CASRIGSGASNTEAFF. The CDR3, as DNA: TGTGCCAGCAGGATCGGGTCTGGCGCATCGAACACTGAAGCTTTCTTT.

This clonotype was counted only a few times. No conserved phenylalanine or tryptophan is present at the end of the CDR3, so a read error is the likely explanation. The chain couples TRBV6-5 to TRBJ1-2, with D perhaps TRBD1 (5 bases). The CDR3 extends over 16 amino acids. The germline V and J ends were trimmed by 2 bases and 4 bases, with 17 bases remaining between them. Germline lookup yields CDR1 MNHEY and CDR2 SVGAGI. CDR3 amino acids: CASSYRESRAGYGYTL. The CDR3 bases are TGTGCCAGCAGTTACCGGGAAAGCAGGGCAGGCTATGGCTACACCCTC.

The chain employs TRBV28 and TRBJ2-3; 7 bases match TRBD1. CDR3 length: 15 amino acids. The junction had 12 bases not matched to a gene; V was cut back by 6 bases and J by 6 bases. Looked up from germline, CDR1 is MDHEN and CDR2 is SYDVKM. CDR3 in amino acids: CASRGRGRALDTQYF. In DNA form, the CDR3 reads TGTGCCAGCAGGGGTAGGGGGCGGGCCCTCGATACGCAGTATTTT.